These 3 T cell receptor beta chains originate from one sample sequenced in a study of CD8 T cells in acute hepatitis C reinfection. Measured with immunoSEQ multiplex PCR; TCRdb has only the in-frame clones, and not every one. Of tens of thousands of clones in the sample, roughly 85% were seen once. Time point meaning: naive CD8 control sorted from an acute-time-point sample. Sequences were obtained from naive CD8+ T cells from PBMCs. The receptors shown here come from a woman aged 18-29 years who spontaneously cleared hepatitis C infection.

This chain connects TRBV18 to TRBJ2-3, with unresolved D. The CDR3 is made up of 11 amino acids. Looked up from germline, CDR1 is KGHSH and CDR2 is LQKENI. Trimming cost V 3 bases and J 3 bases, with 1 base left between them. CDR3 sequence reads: CASSPTDTQYF. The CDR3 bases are TGTGCCAGCTCACCTACAGATACGCAGTATTTT.

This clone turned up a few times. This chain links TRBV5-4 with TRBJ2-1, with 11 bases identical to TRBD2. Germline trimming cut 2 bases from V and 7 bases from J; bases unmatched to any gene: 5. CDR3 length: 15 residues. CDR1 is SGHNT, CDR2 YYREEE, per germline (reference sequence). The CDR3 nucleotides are TGTGCCAGCAGCTTTACTAGCGGGAGTTTAAATGAGCAGTTCTTC. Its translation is CASSFTSGSLNEQFF.

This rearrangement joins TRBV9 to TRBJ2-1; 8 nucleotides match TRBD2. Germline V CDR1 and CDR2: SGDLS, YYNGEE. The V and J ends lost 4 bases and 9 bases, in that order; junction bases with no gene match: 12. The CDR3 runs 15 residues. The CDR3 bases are TGTGCCAGCAGCATAACCAGCGGGAGTTTCGGTGAGCAGTTCTTC. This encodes CASSITSGSFGEQFF.